This T cell receptor beta chain stems from a study of shared clonotypes between healthy human individuals. Study-level points and caveats: Investigators collected only blood, and repertoires in tissues likely differ. Approximately 5.1% was the fraction of naive CD4 clonotypes found shared across a few donors.

Profiled with immunoSEQ multiplex PCR; TCRdb holds only in-frame clones, not every one. The data show about 1.1 million clones, 75% to 85% seen once. The CDR3 has 16 residues. Germline assignment: CDR1 MGHDK and CDR2 SYGVNS. V lost 1 base to trimming and J lost 4 bases, with 13 bases between them. Turning to this clone: Its antigen is still unknown.

Source material: memory CD4+ T cells from PBMCs. The subset was: CD45RA-negative fraction. The chain links TRBV25-1 to TRBJ1-4; D gene unclear. The sequence derives from a man aged 18-30 years in good health. Some clones in this sample may be carry-over from other donors' samples. CDR3 region: CASSESGQAVNEKLFF. DNA for the CDR3: TGTGCCAGCAGTGAATCTGGGCAGGCAGTTAATGAAAAACTGTTTTTT.